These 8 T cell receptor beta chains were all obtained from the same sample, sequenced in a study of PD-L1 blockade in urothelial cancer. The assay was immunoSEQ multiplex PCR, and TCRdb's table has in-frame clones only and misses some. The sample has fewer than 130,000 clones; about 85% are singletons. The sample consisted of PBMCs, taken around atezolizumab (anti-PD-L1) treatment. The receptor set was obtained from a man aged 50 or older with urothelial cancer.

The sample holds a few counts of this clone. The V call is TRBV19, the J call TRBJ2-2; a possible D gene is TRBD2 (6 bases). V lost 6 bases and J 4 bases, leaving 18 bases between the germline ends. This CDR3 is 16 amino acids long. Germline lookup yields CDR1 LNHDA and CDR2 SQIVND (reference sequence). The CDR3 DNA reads TGTGCCAGTAGGCGGACCCGGGACTCTGGCACCGGGGAGCTGTTTTTT. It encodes CASRRTRDSGTGELFF. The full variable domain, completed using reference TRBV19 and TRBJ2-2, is DGGITQSPKYLFRKEGQNVTLSCEQNLNHDAMYWYRQDPGQGLRLIYYSQIVNDFQKGDIAEGYSVSREKKESFPLTVTSAQKNPTAFYLCASRRTRDSGTGELFFGEGSRLTVL.

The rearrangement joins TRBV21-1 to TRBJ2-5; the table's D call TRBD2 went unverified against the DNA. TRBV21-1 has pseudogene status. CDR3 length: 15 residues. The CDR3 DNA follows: TGTGCCAGCACCCAGACTAGCGGGAGACGTACGACCCAGTACTTC. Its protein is CASTQTSGRRTTQYF.

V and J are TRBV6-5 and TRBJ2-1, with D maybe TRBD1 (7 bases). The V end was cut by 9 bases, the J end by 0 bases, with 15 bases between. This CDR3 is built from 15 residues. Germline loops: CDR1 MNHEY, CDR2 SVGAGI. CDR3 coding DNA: TGTGCCAGTCTGAGGAGGGGGCTCTCCTACAATGAGCAGTTCTTC. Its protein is CASLRRGLSYNEQFF.

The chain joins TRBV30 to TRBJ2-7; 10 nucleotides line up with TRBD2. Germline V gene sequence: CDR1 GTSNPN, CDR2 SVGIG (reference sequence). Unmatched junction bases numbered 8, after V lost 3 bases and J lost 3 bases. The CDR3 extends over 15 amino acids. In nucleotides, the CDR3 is TGTGCCTGGAGGACCGGGACTAGCGCGTTCTACGAGCAGTACTTC. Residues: CAWRTGTSAFYEQYF.

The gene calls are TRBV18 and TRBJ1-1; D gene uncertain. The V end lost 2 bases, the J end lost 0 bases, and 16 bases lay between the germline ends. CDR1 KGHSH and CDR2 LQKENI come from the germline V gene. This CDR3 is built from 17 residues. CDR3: CASSPSFGSNMNTEAFF. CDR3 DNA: TGTGCCAGCTCACCATCTTTCGGGTCGAACATGAACACTGAAGCTTTCTTT. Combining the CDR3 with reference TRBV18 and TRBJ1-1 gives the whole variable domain NAGVMQNPRHLVRRRGQEARLRCSPMKGHSHVYWYRQLPEEGLKFMVYLQKENIIDESGMPKERFSAEFPKEGPSILRIQQVVRGDSAAYFCASSPSFGSNMNTEAFFGQGTRLTVV.

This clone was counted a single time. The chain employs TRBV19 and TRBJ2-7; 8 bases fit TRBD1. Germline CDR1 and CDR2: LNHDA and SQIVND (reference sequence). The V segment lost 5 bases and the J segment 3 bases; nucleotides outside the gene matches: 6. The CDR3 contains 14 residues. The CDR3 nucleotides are TGTGCCAGTAGTGGATCGGACAGGGTCTACGAGCAGTACTTC. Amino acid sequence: CASSGSDRVYEQYF.

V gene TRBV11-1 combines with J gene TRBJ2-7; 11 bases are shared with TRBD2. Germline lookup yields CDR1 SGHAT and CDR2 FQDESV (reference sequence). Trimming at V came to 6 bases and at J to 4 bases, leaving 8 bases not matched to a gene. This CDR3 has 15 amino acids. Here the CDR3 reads CASSYGTSGSYEQYF. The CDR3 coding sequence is TGTGCCAGCAGTTACGGGACTAGCGGATCATACGAGCAGTACTTC.

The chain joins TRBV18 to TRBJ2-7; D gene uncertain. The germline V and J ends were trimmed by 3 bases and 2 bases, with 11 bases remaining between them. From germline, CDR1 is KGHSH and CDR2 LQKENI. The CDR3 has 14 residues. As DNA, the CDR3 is TGTGCCAGCTCACCTGGGCATAAGACCTACGAGCAGTACTTC. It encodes CASSPGHKTYEQYF.